This is a list of T cell receptor beta chains from one sample in a study of blood T cell repertoires in COVID-19. TCRdb's copy holds only in-frame clones and misses some; the assay was immunoSEQ multiplex PCR. Of approximately 250,000 clones detected, 70% to 90% appear once; the ten largest clones hold roughly 1.8%. What was sequenced was peripheral blood. The receptors shown here come from a man aged 25-40 years with active or convalescent COVID-19. Each CDR3 is given with its conserved first and last residue. The order of the fields is V gene, CDR3 protein.

V: TRBV7-9
CDR3: CASSPPGLNTEAFF

V: TRBV7-3
CDR3: CASSLMGPQYNSPLHF

V: TRBV6-2/TRBV6-3
CDR3: CASSKPPGTGVMNTEAFF

V: TRBV9
CDR3: CASSVAGVGVGAFF

V: TRBV7-3
CDR3: CASSSPTGDLSYEQYF

V: TRBV7-2
CDR3: CASSFDRGITEAFF

V: TRBV5-1
CDR3: CASSLEGDVNTEAFF

V: TRBV18
CDR3: CASSLSNQPQHF

V: TRBV4-1
CDR3: CASSQDLYGAGGRRTQYF

V: TRBV25-1
CDR3: CASSVDRERKAFF

V: TRBV2
CDR3: CASSEGPGLQETQYF

V: TRBV19
CDR3: CASRAGGVPDGYTF

V: TRBV7-8
CDR3: CASSPFGPGRANEQFF